Each of the 19 T cell receptor beta chains below was sequenced from the same sample in a study of CD8 T cells in ankylosing spondylitis. Study-level points and caveats: Characteristic of ankylosing spondylitis blood, it appeared, was a TCR beta motif comprising roughly eight highly homologous variants.

No cognate antigen is known for these TCRs. TCRdb ran MiXCR on the 5' RACE reads and lists one entry per CDR3 protein. The repertoire holds around 440,000 distinct CDR3 sequences, with approximately 17% as singletons. Sequencing used blood, either unsorted or a sorted T cell fraction (not recorded which). The receptors were sampled from a male donor with ankylosing spondylitis.

This clonotype was counted between two and nine times. The rearrangement links TRBV7-8 to TRBJ2-1; D remains ambiguous. Looked up from germline, CDR1 is SGHVS and CDR2 is FQNEAQ. The CDR3 covers 15 residues. Trimming removed 6 bases at V and 6 bases at J, with 18 bases between. The CDR3 region has the DNA TGTGCCAGCAGACGTGACGTCGGAGAGGCCAATGAGCAGTTCTTC. It specifies CASRRDVGEANEQFF.

In its sample, this clonotype was seen a few times. CDR3: CSATTGTGYEQYF. The DNA for the CDR3 is TGCAGCGCCACGACCGGGACGGGCTACGAGCAGTACTTC. The chain recombines TRBV29-1 with TRBJ2-7; the D gene could be TRBD1 or TRBD2 (5 bases each). Between the trimmed V and J ends, which lost 7 bases and 3 bases, there was a span of 16 bases. The germline V gene has CDR1 SQVTM and CDR2 ANQGSEA. This CDR3 has 13 residues.

This clonotype appeared a few times. The gene calls are TRBV5-1 and TRBJ1-4, with TRBD1 matching over 9 bases. The CDR3 covers 17 residues. V lost 3 bases to trimming and J lost 5 bases; unmatched junction nucleotides: 11. Germline assignment: CDR1 SGHRS and CDR2 YFSETQ. CDR3 protein: CASSSGQNRGPNEKLFF. The CDR3 DNA is TGCGCCAGCAGCTCAGGGCAGAACAGGGGGCCCAATGAAAAACTGTTTTTT.

This sequence joins TRBV9 and TRBJ2-1; D remains ambiguous. The length of the CDR3 is 16 residues. Trimming stripped 0 bases from V and 0 bases from J, with 10 bases between. CDR1 is SGDLS, CDR2 YYNGEE, per germline. The CDR3 loop reads CASSVAAVSSYNEQFF. Written as DNA, the CDR3 is TGTGCCAGCAGCGTAGCGGCGGTGAGCTCCTACAATGAGCAGTTCTTC.

The V gene is TRBV5-1, the J gene TRBJ2-3; 10 bases map to TRBD2. Germline V gene data show CDR1 as SGHRS and CDR2 as YFSETQ. This CDR3 has 16 residues. The V and J ends lost 4 bases and 0 bases, in that order; junction bases with no gene match: 5. Here the CDR3 reads CASSSGGVSSTDTQYF. The CDR3 region has the DNA TGCGCCAGCAGCAGCGGGGGGGTCTCTAGCACAGATACGCAGTATTTT.

This clonotype was seen repeatedly, ten times or more. The chain has TRBV6-5 and TRBJ2-6; D unclear. This CDR3 contains 13 residues. The germline V and J ends were trimmed by 6 bases and 0 bases, with 3 bases remaining between them. CDR1 and CDR2 from the germline V gene are MNHEY and SVGAGI. The CDR3 DNA reads TGTGCCAGCAGGTTCTCTGGGGCCAACGTCCTGACTTTC. Its translation: CASRFSGANVLTF.

This chain links TRBV24-1 with TRBJ2-5; 9 nucleotides match TRBD2. The V and J ends lost 6 bases and 2 bases, in that order; junction bases with no gene match: 3. Germline V lookup: CDR1 KGHDR, CDR2 SFDVKD. This CDR3 is built from 14 residues. As DNA, the CDR3 is TGTGCCACCAGTCCTAGCGGGAAACAAGAGACCCAGTACTTC. Translating it yields CATSPSGKQETQYF.

This rearrangement joins TRBV27 to TRBJ1-1, with no clear D. Trimming shortened V by 9 bases and J by 3 bases, and 14 bases separated the two germline ends. Per germline, CDR1 MNHEY and CDR2 SMNVEV (reference sequence). This CDR3 comprises 13 residues. The CDR3 protein is CASRRRWDTEAFF. The CDR3 DNA is TGTGCCAGTAGAAGGAGGTGGGACACTGAAGCTTTCTTT.

The rearrangement joins TRBV4-1 to TRBJ2-2; the match to TRBD2 covers 13 bases. Germline CDR1 is MGHRA and CDR2 is YSYEKL. The CDR3 totals 17 residues. The V gene end was trimmed by 1 base and the J gene end by 7 bases; junction bases not matched to a gene: 6. This CDR3 is CASSQVLAGGPLGELFF. The CDR3 nucleotides read TGCGCCAGCAGCCAAGTACTAGCGGGGGGGCCTCTCGGGGAGCTGTTTTTT.

In regard to this clonotype: The junction does not match germline at one end; this may be a read error. The chain carries TRBV7-7 and TRBJ1-3, with no clear D. This CDR3 has 13 amino acids. Germline V gene lookup returns CDR1 SSHAT and CDR2 FNYEAQ (reference sequence). The CDR3 sequence is CASSLKLGNTIYF. CDR3 bases: TGTGCTAGCAGCTTAAAGTTGGGAAACACCATATATTTT.

The table lists this clonotype with a few counts. The chain links TRBV28 to TRBJ1-5; possibly TRBD1 for D (5 bases). The CDR3 length is 14 residues. V was pared by 10 bases and J by 2 bases, with 15 bases between. The germline V gene has CDR1 MDHEN and CDR2 SYDVKM. CDR3 residues: CAIAGGGGNQPQHF. The DNA of the CDR3 is TGTGCCATCGCGGGGGGAGGGGGCAATCAGCCCCAGCATTTT.

This clonotype was picked up a small number of times. This chain connects TRBV6-1 to TRBJ1-4; perhaps TRBD1 as D (6 bases). The V end was cut by 1 base, the J end by 8 bases, with 11 bases between. CDR1 and CDR2 from the germline V gene are MNHNS and SASEGT. There are 14 residues in the CDR3. For the CDR3, the DNA is TGTGCCAGCAGTGAAGGGGGGGCGGGGGAAAAACTGTTTTTT. Its protein product is CASSEGGAGEKLFF.

This clonotype has only a few counts. This chain links TRBV20-1 with TRBJ2-7, with 7 bases lining up with TRBD2. V lost 2 bases, J lost 1 base, and 11 bases stayed unmatched. The CDR3 is made up of 16 amino acids. CDR1 and CDR2 from the germline V gene are DFQATT and SNEGSKA (reference sequence). CDR3 nucleotide sequence: TGCAGTGCTAGAACCGGGGGGTGGGGTGGTTCCTACGAGCAGTACTTC. It specifies CSARTGGWGGSYEQYF.

V and J are TRBV12-3 or TRBV12-4 and TRBJ2-5, with D unclear. V was clipped by 4 bases and J by 0 bases, with 9 bases between them. The CDR3 covers 14 residues. Here the CDR3 DNA reads TGTGCCAGCAGTTCAACAGTGTACCAAGAGACCCAGTACTTC. Translating it yields CASSSTVYQETQYF.

V and J are TRBV20-1 and TRBJ1-1; TRBD1 agrees at 9 bases. V was pared by 6 bases and J by 1 base, with 9 bases of the junction left unmatched. The germline gives CDR1 DFQATT, CDR2 SNEGSKA (reference sequence). The CDR3 is 15 amino acids. The CDR3 reads CSAPLPGQGNTEAFF. The DNA for the CDR3 is TGCAGTGCCCCACTCCCGGGACAGGGGAACACTGAAGCTTTCTTT.

The chain is built from TRBV20-1 and TRBJ2-7; 11 bases are shared with TRBD2. The CDR3 covers 16 residues. The germline V gene has CDR1 DFQATT and CDR2 SNEGSKA (reference sequence). V dropped 1 base and J dropped 0; count of bases not matched to a gene: 5. This CDR3 is CSARALAGGYSYEQYF. In DNA form, the CDR3 reads TGCAGTGCTAGAGCGCTAGCGGGAGGCTACTCCTACGAGCAGTACTTC.

The chain couples TRBV6-1 to TRBJ1-5, with TRBD1 identical over 7 bases. The germline gives CDR1 MNHNS, CDR2 SASEGT. V shed 5 bases, J shed 6 bases, and the junction held 10 bases outside the gene matches. This CDR3 contains 15 residues. CDR3 residues: CASSTFDRVGQPQHF. The CDR3 DNA follows: TGTGCCAGCAGTACCTTCGACAGGGTAGGTCAGCCCCAGCATTTT.

In its sample, this clonotype was seen a few times. The V call is TRBV3-1, the J call TRBJ1-1; 9 bases line up with TRBD1. The length of the CDR3 is 14 residues. The V gene end was trimmed by 6 bases and the J gene end by 5 bases; junction bases not matched to a gene: 7. Per the germline V gene, CDR1 is LGHDT and CDR2 is YNNKEL (reference sequence). The CDR3: CASRLQGAGTEAFF. The CDR3 DNA sequence: TGTGCCAGCAGGCTACAGGGGGCGGGAACTGAAGCTTTCTTT.

This chain uses TRBV11-1 with TRBJ2-7; D is possibly TRBD1 or TRBD2 (5 bases each). Trimming left V 2 bases short and J 0 bases short, with 17 bases between. CDR1 and CDR2 from the germline V gene are SGHAT and FQDESV (reference sequence). The CDR3 loop spans 17 amino acids. CDR3 region: CASSLRGAAISSYEQYF. CDR3 bases: TGTGCCAGCAGCTTAAGAGGGGCCGCGATTAGCTCCTACGAGCAGTACTTC. Together with reference TRBV11-1 and TRBJ2-7, the CDR3 gives the full variable domain: EAEVAQSPRYKITEKSQAVAFWCDPISGHATLYWYRQILGQGPELLVQFQDESVVDDSQLPKDRFSAERLKGVDSTLKIQPAELGDSAMYLCASSLRGAAISSYEQYFGPGTRLTVT.